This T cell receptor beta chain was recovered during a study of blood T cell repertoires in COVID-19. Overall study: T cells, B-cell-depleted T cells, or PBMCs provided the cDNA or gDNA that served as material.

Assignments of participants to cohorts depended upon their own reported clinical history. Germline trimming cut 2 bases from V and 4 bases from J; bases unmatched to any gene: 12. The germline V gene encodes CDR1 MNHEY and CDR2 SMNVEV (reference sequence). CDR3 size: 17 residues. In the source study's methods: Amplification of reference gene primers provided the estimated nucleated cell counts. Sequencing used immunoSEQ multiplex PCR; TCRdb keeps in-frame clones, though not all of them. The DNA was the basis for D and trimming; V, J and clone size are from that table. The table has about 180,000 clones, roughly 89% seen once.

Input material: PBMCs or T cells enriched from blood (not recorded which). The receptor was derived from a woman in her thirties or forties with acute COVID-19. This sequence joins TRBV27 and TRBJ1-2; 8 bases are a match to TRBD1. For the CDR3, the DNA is TGTGCCAGCAGTTTAGTCGGACAGGGCGTCCCTGTCTATGGCTACACCTTC. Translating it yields CASSLVGQGVPVYGYTF.